The 27 T cell receptor beta chains given below trace back to one sample, sequenced in a study of neoadjuvant anti-PD-1 for oral cavity cancer. Profiling relied on immunoSEQ multiplex PCR, and the TCRdb table lists in-frame clones only, not all of them. Of over 5,500 clones in the sample, 60% to 80% are singletons; the top ten hold under 4%. Sequenced here: PBMCs, sampled before nivolumab (anti-PD-1) treatment. These TCRs come from a person aged 35-79 years with oral cavity squamous cell carcinoma.

A single count supports this clone. The CDR3 nucleotides are TGTGCCAGCACCCAGGGGGGGATAGACTACGAGCAGTACTTC. It encodes CASTQGGIDYEQYF. This chain links TRBV11-2 with TRBJ2-7; the D gene could be TRBD1 or TRBD2 (7 bases each). Trimming shortened V by 7 bases and J by 3 bases, and 16 bases separated the two germline ends. The CDR3 is 14 amino acids. Germline CDR1 SGHAT, CDR2 FQNNGV.

This clone came up a few times. The V and J genes are TRBV29-1 and TRBJ2-5; 10 bases align to TRBD1. In germline, CDR1 is SQVTM, CDR2 ANQGSEA. The V segment lost 5 bases and the J segment 4 bases; nucleotides outside the gene matches: 10. The CDR3 totals 15 residues. For the CDR3, the DNA is TGCAGCGTTTCCCGGGGACAGGGGCAGGGAGAGACCCAGTACTTC. Translation: CSVSRGQGQGETQYF.

The rearrangement links TRBV5-1 to TRBJ2-1; the match to TRBD2 covers 8 bases. Germline V gene lookup returns CDR1 SGHRS and CDR2 YFSETQ. The CDR3 loop spans 15 amino acids. With 1 base clipped from V and 0 bases from J, the junction kept 0 bases outside the gene matches. DNA of the CDR3: TGCGCCAGCAGCTTGAGCGGGAGCTCCTACAATGAGCAGTTCTTC. This gives the protein CASSLSGSSYNEQFF. Combining the CDR3 with reference TRBV5-1 and TRBJ2-1 gives the whole variable domain KAGVTQTPRYLIKTRGQQVTLSCSPISGHRSVSWYQQTPGQGLQFLFEYFSETQRNKGNFPGRFSGRQFSNSRSEMNVSTLELGDSALYLCASSLSGSSYNEQFFGPGTRLTVL.

The V gene is TRBV7-2, the J gene TRBJ1-2, with 8 bases lining up with TRBD1. Germline assignment: CDR1 SGHTA and CDR2 FQGNSA. V shed 2 bases and J 2 bases; nucleotides not matched to a gene: 4. The CDR3 loop spans 15 amino acids. In nucleotides, the CDR3 is TGTGCCAGCAGCTTATTCGGACAGGGAAACTATGGCTACACCTTC. Its translation: CASSLFGQGNYGYTF. Together with reference TRBV7-2 and TRBJ1-2, the CDR3 gives the full variable domain: GAGVSQSPSNKVTEKGKDVELRCDPISGHTALYWYRQSLGQGLEFLIYFQGNSAPDKSGLPSDRFSAERTGGSVSTLTIQRTQQEDSAVYLCASSLFGQGNYGYTFGSGTRLTVV.

The genes are TRBV7-2 and TRBJ2-4, with D maybe TRBD2 (6 bases). V was shortened by 5 bases and J by 6 bases, with 14 bases between the two germline ends. Germline CDR1 and CDR2: SGHTA and FQGNSA. The CDR3 runs to 14 residues. The CDR3 DNA is TGTGCCAGCAGCCCCTCCGGGGGAGGAAACATTCAGTACTTC. It codes for CASSPSGGGNIQYF.

The chain uses TRBV7-2 and TRBJ2-7; 7 bases are shared with TRBD1. The CDR3 covers 14 residues. V shed 5 bases, J shed 3 bases, and the junction held 7 bases outside the gene matches. From germline, CDR1 is SGHTA and CDR2 FQGNSA. The CDR3 coding sequence is TGTGCCAGCAGCCCCGGGACAGAATACTACGAGCAGTACTTC. Translating gives CASSPGTEYYEQYF.

The genes are TRBV18 and TRBJ2-7, with TRBD1 identical over 9 bases. Germline loops: CDR1 KGHSH, CDR2 LQKENI. Germline trimming cut 4 bases from V and 5 bases from J; bases unmatched to any gene: 9. CDR3 length equals 15 residues. The CDR3 DNA sequence: TGTGCCAGCTCACGGCAGCGACAGGGGGAAAACGAGCAGTACTTC. Amino acids: CASSRQRQGENEQYF. The entire variable domain, with the rest obtained from reference TRBV18 and TRBJ2-7, is as follows: NAGVMQNPRHLVRRRGQEARLRCSPMKGHSHVYWYRQLPEEGLKFMVYLQKENIIDESGMPKERFSAEFPKEGPSILRIQQVVRGDSAAYFCASSRQRQGENEQYFGPGTRLTVT.

The V gene is TRBV7-2, the J gene TRBJ2-5; 8 nucleotides match TRBD2. Germline V gene lookup returns CDR1 SGHTA and CDR2 FQGNSA. Trimming at V came to 3 bases and at J to 4 bases, leaving 7 bases not matched to a gene. The CDR3 covers 15 residues. Here the CDR3 reads CASSFGSSGLETQYF. As DNA, the CDR3 is TGTGCCAGCAGCTTCGGGTCTAGCGGGCTAGAGACCCAGTACTTC.

V gene TRBV18 combines with J gene TRBJ2-7, with 11 bases that match TRBD2. Germline CDR1 reads KGHSH; CDR2 reads LQKENI. Trimming at V came to 1 base and at J to 5 bases, leaving 1 base not matched to a gene. CDR3 length equals 14 residues. CDR3 region: CASSPLAGGNEQYF. CDR3 sequence (DNA): TGTGCCAGCTCACCACTAGCGGGGGGGAACGAGCAGTACTTC.

J is TRBJ2-2 and V is TRBV29-1; 7 bases agree with TRBD1. This CDR3 is 16 amino acids long. CDR1 is SQVTM and CDR2 is ANQGSEA in the germline V gene. Trimming took 0 bases from V and 6 from J; bases not matched to a gene: 10. In nucleotides, the CDR3 is TGCAGCGTTGAAGACCAGGAGACAGGGCTATCCGGGGAGCTGTTTTTT. This encodes CSVEDQETGLSGELFF.

CDR3 in DNA: TGTGCCACCTCGGGGACAGGGCGTGGAAACACCATATATTTT. It is translated as CATSGTGRGNTIYF. The chain uses TRBV19 and TRBJ1-3; 9 bases are shared with TRBD1. V shed 10 bases, J shed 3 bases, and the junction held 7 bases outside the gene matches. The CDR3 consists of 14 residues. Germline CDR1 LNHDA, CDR2 SQIVND (reference sequence).

This clone was recorded once. The CDR3 loop reads CAISGTGDSYEQYF. The CDR3 region has the DNA TGTGCCATCAGCGGGACGGGAGACTCCTACGAGCAGTACTTC. This chain connects TRBV10-3 to TRBJ2-7, with a possible D match to TRBD2 (6 bases). V gave up 6 bases and J gave up 0 bases, with 12 bases separating them. There are 14 residues in the CDR3. The germline V gene encodes CDR1 ENHRY and CDR2 SYGVKD.

The chain is built from TRBV5-4 and TRBJ2-7; 7 nucleotides match TRBD1. Germline trimming cut 0 bases from V and 4 bases from J; bases unmatched to any gene: 4. The CDR3 is 14 residues long. Germline values: CDR1 SGHNT, CDR2 YYREEE (reference sequence). The CDR3 loop reads CASSLEQGPYEQYF. DNA of the CDR3: TGTGCCAGCAGCTTGGAACAGGGGCCTTACGAGCAGTACTTC.

This clone was picked up a small number of times. The V and J genes are TRBV30 and TRBJ1-1; D unresolved. Germline values: CDR1 GTSNPN, CDR2 SVGIG (reference sequence). V shed 0 bases and J shed 2 bases, with 7 bases lying between them. The CDR3 totals 13 residues. CDR3 protein: CAWSVTENTEAFF. Here the CDR3 DNA reads TGTGCCTGGAGTGTAACGGAAAACACTGAAGCTTTCTTT.

The chain links TRBV19 to TRBJ2-5, with 8 bases that match TRBD2. V lost 6 bases, J lost 5 bases, and 11 bases stayed unmatched. Germline-derived CDR1 and CDR2 are LNHDA and SQIVND (reference sequence). The CDR3 is made up of 15 amino acids. The CDR3 here is CASSPQGLVGETQYF. CDR3 DNA: TGTGCCAGTAGCCCCCAGGGACTAGTGGGGGAGACCCAGTACTTC.

V and J are TRBV29-1 and TRBJ1-1; 10 nucleotides align to TRBD1. This CDR3 contains 14 residues. Trimming removed 3 bases from V and 1 base from J; junction bases left unmatched: 2. Germline CDR1 SQVTM, CDR2 ANQGSEA. The CDR3 sequence: CSVDDRGPNTEAFF. The CDR3 DNA reads TGCAGCGTTGATGACAGGGGGCCGAACACTGAAGCTTTCTTT.

The chain carries TRBV18 and TRBJ1-1, with 9 bases that match TRBD1. There are 15 residues in the CDR3. Germline-derived CDR1 and CDR2 are KGHSH and LQKENI. With V trimmed by 4 bases and J by 5 bases, 8 bases remained unmatched. The CDR3 is CASSRTGERGTEAFF. CDR3 nucleotide sequence: TGTGCCAGCTCACGGACAGGGGAAAGAGGGACTGAAGCTTTCTTT.

The V and J genes are TRBV9 and TRBJ2-7; either TRBD1 or TRBD2 may supply D (5 bases each). The germline V and J ends were trimmed by 3 bases and 0 bases, with 10 bases remaining between them. The CDR3 has 14 residues. Germline assignment: CDR1 SGDLS and CDR2 YYNGEE. CDR3 DNA sequence: TGTGCCAGCAGCGCGGGACGTAGCTCCTACGAGCAGTACTTC. Translated: CASSAGRSSYEQYF.

The genes are TRBV6-1 and TRBJ1-1; D may be TRBD1 (5 bases). The germline gives CDR1 MNHNS, CDR2 SASEGT. V gave up 1 base and J gave up 3 bases, with 21 bases separating them. There are 18 residues in the CDR3. CDR3 DNA: TGTGCCAGCAGTGAAGGTTTGCCCAGGGCCTATAGGGACACTGAAGCTTTCTTT. Protein: CASSEGLPRAYRDTEAFF.

This clone was counted between two and nine times. The rearrangement links TRBV5-4 to TRBJ1-1, with no clear D. The CDR3 has 11 amino acids. CDR1 is SGHNT and CDR2 is YYREEE in the germline V gene (reference sequence). Trimming pared 4 bases from V and 9 bases from J, leaving 10 bases between. The DNA of the CDR3 is TGTGCCAGCAGCAACAACTCACAAGCTTTCTTT. Translation gives CASSNNSQAFF.

This clone came up once. The V gene is TRBV4-3, the J gene TRBJ1-6; no firm D call. Germline V gene lookup returns CDR1 LGHNA and CDR2 YSLEER. This CDR3 is 18 amino acids long. V lost 0 bases and J 4 bases, leaving 16 bases between the germline ends. CDR3 DNA sequence: TGCGCCAGCAGCCAAGATCGGGGAGGTGCGGGGTATAATTCACCCCTCCACTTT. Its protein product is CASSQDRGGAGYNSPLHF.

This chain links TRBV19 with TRBJ2-2, with TRBD1 matching over 9 bases. Germline lookup yields CDR1 LNHDA and CDR2 SQIVND (reference sequence). With V trimmed by 4 bases and J by 4 bases, 7 bases remained unmatched. This CDR3 has 16 amino acids. CDR3 sequence reads: CASSTQGAASTGELFF. The CDR3 coding sequence is TGTGCCAGTAGTACACAGGGGGCCGCTAGCACCGGGGAGCTGTTTTTT.

The chain carries TRBV2 and TRBJ2-6; D perhaps matches TRBD2 (5 bases). V was trimmed by 2 bases and J by 2 bases, leaving 10 bases between them. The CDR3 sequence is 16 residues long. Per germline, CDR1 SNHLY and CDR2 FYNNEI. CDR3 in amino acids: CASSERAVPGANVLTF. The CDR3 DNA reads TGTGCCAGCAGTGAACGAGCGGTCCCTGGGGCCAACGTCCTGACTTTC.

V gene TRBV7-2 combines with J gene TRBJ2-3; D possibly corresponds to TRBD2 (7 bases). Germline lookup yields CDR1 SGHTA and CDR2 FQGNSA. The CDR3 is 15 amino acids. The germline V and J ends were trimmed by 4 bases and 3 bases, with 14 bases remaining between them. The chain's CDR3 is CASSWGGAGTDTQYF. Written as DNA, the CDR3 is TGTGCCAGCAGCTGGGGGGGCGCGGGAACAGATACGCAGTATTTT.

The chain carries TRBV7-2 and TRBJ1-1; D is ambiguous. The CDR3 has 14 residues. V gave up 4 bases and J gave up 0 bases, with 9 bases separating them. CDR1 SGHTA and CDR2 FQGNSA come from the germline V gene. This CDR3 is CASSSLGMNTEAFF. Written as DNA, the CDR3 is TGTGCCAGCAGCTCCCTTGGAATGAACACTGAAGCTTTCTTT.

This clone has just one count. The CDR3 bases are TGTGCCAGCAGTTACTCGATGGGGGAAAGCTACGAGCAGTACTTC. Amino acids: CASSYSMGESYEQYF. This chain connects TRBV6-5 to TRBJ2-7; possibly TRBD1 or TRBD2 for D (5 bases each). V was cut by 0 bases and J by 3 bases, with 12 bases left in between. The CDR3 covers 15 residues. Germline V gives CDR1 MNHEY, CDR2 SVGAGI.

The chain has TRBV9 and TRBJ1-6, with 9 positions matching TRBD1. V was clipped by 0 bases and J by 6 bases; unmatched bases: 7. This CDR3 is 17 amino acids long. Germline CDR1 and CDR2: SGDLS and YYNGEE. The CDR3, as DNA: TGTGCCAGCAGCGTAGGATCGGGACAGGGCTTTAATTCACCCCTCCACTTT. As protein: CASSVGSGQGFNSPLHF.